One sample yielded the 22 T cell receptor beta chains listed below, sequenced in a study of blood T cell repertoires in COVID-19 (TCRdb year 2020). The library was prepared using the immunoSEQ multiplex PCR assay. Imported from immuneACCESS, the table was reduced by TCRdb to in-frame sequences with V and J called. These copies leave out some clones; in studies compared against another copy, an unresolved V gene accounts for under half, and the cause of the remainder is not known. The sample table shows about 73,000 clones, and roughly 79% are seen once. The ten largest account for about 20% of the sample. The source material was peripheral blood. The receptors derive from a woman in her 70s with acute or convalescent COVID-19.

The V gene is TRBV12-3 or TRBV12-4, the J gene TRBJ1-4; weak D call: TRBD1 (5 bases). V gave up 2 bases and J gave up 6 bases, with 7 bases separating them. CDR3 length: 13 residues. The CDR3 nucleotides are TGTGCCAGCAGTTTACGGGGGGATGAAAAACTGTTTTTT. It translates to CASSLRGDEKLFF.

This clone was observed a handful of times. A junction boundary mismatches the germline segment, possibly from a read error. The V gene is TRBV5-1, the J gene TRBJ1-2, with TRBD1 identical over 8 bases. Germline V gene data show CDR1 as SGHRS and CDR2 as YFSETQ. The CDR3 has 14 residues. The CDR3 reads CASSLAVTGGHYSF. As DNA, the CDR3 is TGCGCCAGCAGCTTGGCCGTTACAGGGGGGCATTATTCCTTC.

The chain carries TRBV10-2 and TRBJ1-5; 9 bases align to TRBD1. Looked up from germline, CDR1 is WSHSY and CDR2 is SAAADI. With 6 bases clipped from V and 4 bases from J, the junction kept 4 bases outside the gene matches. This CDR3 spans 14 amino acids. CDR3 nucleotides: TGCGCCAGCAGATTGACAGGGGGTAATCAGCCCCAGCATTTT. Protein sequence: CASRLTGGNQPQHF.

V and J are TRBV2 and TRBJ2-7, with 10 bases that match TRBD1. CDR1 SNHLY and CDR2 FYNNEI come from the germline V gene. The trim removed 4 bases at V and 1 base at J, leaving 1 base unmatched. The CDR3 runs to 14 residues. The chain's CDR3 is CASSGDRGSYEQYF. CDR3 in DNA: TGTGCCAGCAGTGGGGACAGGGGATCCTACGAGCAGTACTTC.

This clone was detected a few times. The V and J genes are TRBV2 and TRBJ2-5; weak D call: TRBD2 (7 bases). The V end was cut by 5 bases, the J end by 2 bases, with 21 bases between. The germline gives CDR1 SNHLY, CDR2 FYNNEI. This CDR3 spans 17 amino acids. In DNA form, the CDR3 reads TGTGCCAGCAGTACCGGGGGGCAAATAGCGGTACAAGAGACCCAGTACTTC. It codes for CASSTGGQIAVQETQYF.

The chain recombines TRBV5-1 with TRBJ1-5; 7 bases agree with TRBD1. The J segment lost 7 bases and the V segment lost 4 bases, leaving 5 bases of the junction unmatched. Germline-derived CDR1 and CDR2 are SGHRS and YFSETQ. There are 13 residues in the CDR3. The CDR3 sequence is CASSPDRAQPQHF. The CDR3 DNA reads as TGCGCCAGCAGCCCCGACAGGGCCCAGCCCCAGCATTTT.

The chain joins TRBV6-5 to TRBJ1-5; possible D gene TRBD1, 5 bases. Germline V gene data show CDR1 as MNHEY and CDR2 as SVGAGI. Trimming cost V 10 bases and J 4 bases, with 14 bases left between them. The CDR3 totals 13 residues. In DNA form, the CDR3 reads TGTGCCACCGCTCCACGGGGGAATCAGCCCCAGCATTTT. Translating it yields CATAPRGNQPQHF.

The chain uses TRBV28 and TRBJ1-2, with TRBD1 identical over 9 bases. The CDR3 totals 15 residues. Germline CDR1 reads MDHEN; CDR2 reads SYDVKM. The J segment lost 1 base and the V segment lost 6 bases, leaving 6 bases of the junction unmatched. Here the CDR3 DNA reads TGTGCCAGCAGCCTTGGGGGACAGGGTAACTATGGCTACACCTTC. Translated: CASSLGGQGNYGYTF.

The CDR3, as DNA: TGTGCCAGCAGCGTTCCTGGGGCTCAAGAGACCCAGTACTTC. This codes for CASSVPGAQETQYF. The chain combines TRBV9 with TRBJ2-5; perhaps TRBD1 as D (5 bases). Trimming pared 2 bases from V and 2 bases from J, leaving 10 bases between. Per germline, CDR1 SGDLS and CDR2 YYNGEE. This CDR3 has 14 amino acids.

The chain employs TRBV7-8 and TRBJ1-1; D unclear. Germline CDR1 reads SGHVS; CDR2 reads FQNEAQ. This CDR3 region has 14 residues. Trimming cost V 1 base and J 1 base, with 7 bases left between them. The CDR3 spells CASSLVAPNTEAFF. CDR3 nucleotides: TGTGCCAGCAGCTTAGTGGCCCCGAACACTGAAGCTTTCTTT.

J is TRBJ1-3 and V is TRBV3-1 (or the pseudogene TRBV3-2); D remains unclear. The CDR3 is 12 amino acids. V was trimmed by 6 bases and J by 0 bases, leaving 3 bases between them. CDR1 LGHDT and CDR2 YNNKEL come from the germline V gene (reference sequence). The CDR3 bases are TGTGCCAGCAGTCGCTCTGGAAACACCATATATTTT. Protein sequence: CASSRSGNTIYF.

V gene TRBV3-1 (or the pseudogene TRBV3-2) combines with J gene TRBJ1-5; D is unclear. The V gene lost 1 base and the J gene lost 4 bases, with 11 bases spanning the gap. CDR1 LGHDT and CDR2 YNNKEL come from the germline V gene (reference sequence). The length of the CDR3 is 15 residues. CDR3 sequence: CASSQGRGGNQPQHF. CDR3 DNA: TGTGCCAGCAGCCAAGGACGGGGTGGGAATCAGCCCCAGCATTTT.

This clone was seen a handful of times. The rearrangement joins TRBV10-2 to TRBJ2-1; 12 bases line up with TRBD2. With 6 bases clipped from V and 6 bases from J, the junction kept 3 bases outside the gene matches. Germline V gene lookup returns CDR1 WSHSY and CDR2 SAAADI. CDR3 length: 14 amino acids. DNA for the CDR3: TGCGCCAGCAGACTAGCGGGAGGTCCCAATGAGCAGTTCTTC. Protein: CASRLAGGPNEQFF.

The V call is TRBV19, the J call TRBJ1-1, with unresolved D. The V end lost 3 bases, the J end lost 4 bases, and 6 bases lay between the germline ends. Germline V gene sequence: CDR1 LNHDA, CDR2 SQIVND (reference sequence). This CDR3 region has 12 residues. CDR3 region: CASSILGTEAFF. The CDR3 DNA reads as TGTGCCAGTAGTATTCTCGGCACTGAAGCTTTCTTT.

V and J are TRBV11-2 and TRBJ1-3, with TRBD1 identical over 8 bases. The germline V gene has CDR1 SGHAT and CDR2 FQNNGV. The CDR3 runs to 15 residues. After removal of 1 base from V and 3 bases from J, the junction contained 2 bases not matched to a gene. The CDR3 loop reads CASSLGRGHGNTIYF. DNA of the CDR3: TGTGCCAGCAGCTTAGGCAGGGGGCATGGAAACACCATATATTTT. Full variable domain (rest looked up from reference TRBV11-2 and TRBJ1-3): EAGVAQSPRYKIIEKRQSVAFWCNPISGHATLYWYQQILGQGPKLLIQFQNNGVVDDSQLPKDRFSAERLKGVDSTLKIQPAKLEDSAVYLCASSLGRGHGNTIYFGEGSWLTVV.

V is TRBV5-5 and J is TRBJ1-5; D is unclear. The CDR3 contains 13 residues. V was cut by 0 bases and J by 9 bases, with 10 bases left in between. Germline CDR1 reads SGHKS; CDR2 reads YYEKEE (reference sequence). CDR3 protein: CASSLVFRGPQHF. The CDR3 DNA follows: TGTGCCAGCAGCTTGGTGTTTCGGGGGCCCCAGCATTTT.

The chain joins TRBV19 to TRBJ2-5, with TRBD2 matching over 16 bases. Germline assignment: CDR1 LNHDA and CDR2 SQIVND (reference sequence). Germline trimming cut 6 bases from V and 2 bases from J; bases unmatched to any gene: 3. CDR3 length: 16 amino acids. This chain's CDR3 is CASSKGLAGGQETQYF. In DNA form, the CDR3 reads TGTGCCAGTAGCAAGGGACTAGCGGGAGGGCAAGAGACCCAGTACTTC.

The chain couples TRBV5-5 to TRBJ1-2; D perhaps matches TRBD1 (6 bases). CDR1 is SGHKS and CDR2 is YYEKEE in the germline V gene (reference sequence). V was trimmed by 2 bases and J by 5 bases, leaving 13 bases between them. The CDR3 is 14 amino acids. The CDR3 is CASSLKGESYGYTF. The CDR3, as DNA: TGTGCCAGCAGCTTAAAGGGGGAATCGTATGGCTACACCTTC.

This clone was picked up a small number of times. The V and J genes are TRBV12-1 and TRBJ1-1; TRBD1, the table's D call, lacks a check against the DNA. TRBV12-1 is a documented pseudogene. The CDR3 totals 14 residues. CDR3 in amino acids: CASSPGDMNTEAFF. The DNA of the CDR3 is TGTGCCAGCAGCCCAGGGGATATGAACACTGAAGCTTTCTTT.

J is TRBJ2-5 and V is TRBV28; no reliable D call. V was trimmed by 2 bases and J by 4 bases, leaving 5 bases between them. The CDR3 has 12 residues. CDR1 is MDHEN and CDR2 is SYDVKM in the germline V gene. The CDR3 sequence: CASSLLSETQYF. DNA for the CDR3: TGTGCCAGCAGTTTACTTTCAGAGACCCAGTACTTC.

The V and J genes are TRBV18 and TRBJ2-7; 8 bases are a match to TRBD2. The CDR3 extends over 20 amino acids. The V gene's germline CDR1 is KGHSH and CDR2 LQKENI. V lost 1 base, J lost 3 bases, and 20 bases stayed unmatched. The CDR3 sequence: CASSPLPTTTHGSGNYEQYF. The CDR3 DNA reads TGTGCCAGCTCACCACTCCCAACCACAACTCACGGTAGCGGGAACTACGAGCAGTACTTC.

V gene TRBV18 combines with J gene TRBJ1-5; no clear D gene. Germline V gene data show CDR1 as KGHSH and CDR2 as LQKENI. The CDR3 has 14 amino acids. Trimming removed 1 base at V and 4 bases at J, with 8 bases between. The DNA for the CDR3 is TGTGCCAGCTCACCACAGAGAGATAATCAGCCCCAGCATTTT. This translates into CASSPQRDNQPQHF.